The text below deals with one T cell receptor beta chain. The record originates from a study of blood T cell repertoires in COVID-19. On the study more broadly: Samples of COVID-19 (acute and convalescent) were obtained from the United States, Italy and Spain. Sources were T cells, B-cell-depleted T cells, or PBMCs; the material itself was cDNA or gDNA.

V lost 2 bases and J lost 5, with 11 bases in between. There are 14 residues in the CDR3. Germline CDR1 is SGDLS and CDR2 is YYNGEE. As originally analysed: Estimates of nucleated cell counts were drawn from the amplification of reference gene primers. The table came from immunoSEQ multiplex PCR; TCRdb's copy has only in-frame clones and leaves some out. V and J calls and clone size come straight from that table; D and trimming were deduced from the DNA. The sample includes 95,000 to 100,000 clones, approximately 80% seen only once; the top ten take about 10%. This clonotype was obtained from a man aged 70-80 years with acute or convalescent COVID-19. The chain uses TRBV9 and TRBJ2-1; no firm D call. Sequenced material: peripheral blood. In DNA, the CDR3 is TGTGCCAGCAGCGTCCAAAGCGTTCACAATGAGCAGTTCTTC. Translation gives CASSVQSVHNEQFF. Full variable domain (missing parts from reference TRBV9 and TRBJ2-1): DSGVTQTPKHLITATGQRVTLRCSPRSGDLSVYWYQQSLDQGLQFLIQYYNGEERAKGNILERFSAQQFPDLHSELNLSSLELGDSALYFCASSVQSVHNEQFFGPGTRLTVL.